These 21 T cell receptor beta chains originate from one sample sequenced in a study of Ad26.COV2.S vaccination and SARS-CoV-2 variants. Treatment specified: about 20 received Ad26.COV2.S at low or high dose, single or two shots; 5 received placebo; per-sample allocation not given. On day 63 after the first injection, vaccine and placebo recipients gave samples. Generated by immunoSEQ multiplex PCR, the TCRdb table keeps only in-frame clones and is missing some. The top ten clones hold 9.5% to 15% of a sample with 510,000 or so clones, around nine tenths of them seen once. This sample comprised peripheral blood, obtained in a trial of Ad26.COV2.S vaccine versus placebo. These receptors were collected from a person aged 18 to 65 who received the Ad26.COV2.S COVID-19 vaccine or a placebo.

V is TRBV11-3 and J is TRBJ2-7; TRBD1 matches at 9 bases. This CDR3 spans 15 amino acids. After removal of 4 bases from V and 7 bases from J, the junction contained 11 bases not matched to a gene. CDR1 is SGHNT and CDR2 is YENEEA in the germline V gene. This CDR3 reads CASSSSGTGISEQYF. The CDR3 region has the DNA TGTGCCAGCAGCTCATCCGGGACAGGGATTAGTGAGCAGTACTTC.

This clone was observed a handful of times. This chain joins TRBV5-1 and TRBJ2-7, with 10 bases fitting TRBD2. Germline V lookup: CDR1 SGHRS, CDR2 YFSETQ. The junction had 1 base not matched to a gene; V was cut back by 0 bases and J by 1 base. The CDR3 totals 15 residues. CDR3: CASSLVSGGSYEQYF. The CDR3 DNA sequence: TGCGCCAGCAGCTTGGTTAGCGGGGGGTCCTACGAGCAGTACTTC.

The CDR3 protein is CASSQAGGTGREQYF. CDR3 sequence (DNA): TGCGCCAGCAGCCAAGCCGGCGGGACAGGCCGCGAGCAGTACTTC. The chain recombines TRBV4-3 with TRBJ2-7, with 8 positions matching TRBD1. This CDR3 is 15 amino acids long. Germline V gene sequence: CDR1 LGHNA, CDR2 YSLEER. With 1 base clipped from V and 6 bases from J, the junction kept 8 bases outside the gene matches.

Concerning this clone itself: At the DNA level, this CDR3 is encoded by other sequences in the same sample as well. The chain recombines TRBV7-2 with TRBJ2-1; D may be TRBD1 or TRBD2 (5 bases each). The V end was cut by 1 base, the J end by 3 bases, with 10 bases between. From germline, CDR1 is SGHTA and CDR2 FQGNSA. The CDR3 loop spans 15 amino acids. The CDR3 DNA follows: TGTGCCAGCAGCTTAGTACGGGGCGGCTACAATGAGCAGTTCTTC. Encoded protein: CASSLVRGGYNEQFF.

The chain joins TRBV19 to TRBJ2-2; D remains unclear. Trimming took off 5 bases at V and 0 bases at J, with 7 bases between the two ends. Germline loops: CDR1 LNHDA, CDR2 SQIVND (reference sequence). CDR3 length: 14 residues. CDR3 sequence reads: CASSARANTGELFF. The CDR3, as DNA: TGTGCCAGTAGTGCGAGAGCGAACACCGGGGAGCTGTTTTTT.

V usage is TRBV10-3 and J usage is TRBJ2-5, with 7 bases aligning to TRBD2. Per germline, CDR1 ENHRY and CDR2 SYGVKD. V shed 10 bases and J 0 bases; nucleotides not matched to a gene: 5. The CDR3 is 13 residues long. The CDR3 DNA sequence: TGTGCCACCGGGGAGGGGTACCAAGAGACCCAGTACTTC. Its protein product is CATGEGYQETQYF.

The chain recombines TRBV7-3 with TRBJ2-5, with 7 bases identical to TRBD2. The junction had 4 bases not matched to a gene; V was cut back by 2 bases and J by 1 base. The CDR3 sequence is 15 residues long. Germline-derived CDR1 and CDR2 are SGHTA and FQGTGA. The CDR3 sequence is CASSLVGRAQETQYF. The CDR3 nucleotides are TGTGCCAGCAGCTTAGTAGGGAGGGCCCAAGAGACCCAGTACTTC.

The chain has TRBV28 and TRBJ1-1; possible D gene TRBD1, 5 bases. Germline lookup yields CDR1 MDHEN and CDR2 SYDVKM. V shed 5 bases and J shed 1 base, with 14 bases lying between them. The CDR3 length is 15 residues. In DNA form, the CDR3 reads TGTGCCAGCAGTCTGGCCGGGGGAGCGAACACTGAAGCTTTCTTT. Its protein is CASSLAGGANTEAFF.

J is TRBJ2-7 and V is TRBV6-5, with D perhaps being TRBD1 or TRBD2 (5 bases each). The CDR3 loop spans 14 amino acids. V was cut by 6 bases and J by 0 bases, with 12 bases left in between. Per germline, CDR1 MNHEY and CDR2 SVGAGI. The CDR3 bases are TGTGCCAGCAGGAATACCGGGACCTCCTACGAGCAGTACTTC. As protein: CASRNTGTSYEQYF.

This chain joins TRBV28 and TRBJ1-5; weak D call: TRBD1 (6 bases). CDR3 size: 16 residues. The V end lost 6 bases, the J end lost 0 bases, and 15 bases lay between the germline ends. CDR1 MDHEN and CDR2 SYDVKM come from the germline V gene. The CDR3 nucleotides are TGTGCCAGCAGCCCCGGGACATTTTATAGCAATCAGCCCCAGCATTTT. Its translation: CASSPGTFYSNQPQHF.

Comment on this clone: The sample carries other DNA sequences with the same CDR3. The chain employs TRBV7-2 and TRBJ2-1, with no clear D. Germline V gene data show CDR1 as SGHTA and CDR2 as FQGNSA. V was shortened by 4 bases and J by 7 bases, with 8 bases between the two germline ends. CDR3 length equals 12 residues. The CDR3 spells CASSSLGNEQFF. In DNA form, the CDR3 reads TGTGCCAGCAGCTCACTGGGGAATGAGCAGTTCTTC.

The chain recombines TRBV5-4 with TRBJ2-3, with no clear D. The ends were cut back, 4 bases at V and 0 bases at J, with 18 bases in the middle. The CDR3 extends over 17 amino acids. In germline, CDR1 is SGHNT, CDR2 YYREEE (reference sequence). As DNA, the CDR3 is TGTGCCAGCAGCATCGTCGGGCGGCTAACTAGCACAGATACGCAGTATTTT. Translating gives CASSIVGRLTSTDTQYF.

The chain joins TRBV10-3 to TRBJ2-5; weak D call: TRBD2 (5 bases). Germline CDR1 is ENHRY and CDR2 is SYGVKD. Trimming pared 4 bases from V and 5 bases from J, leaving 14 bases between. The CDR3 extends over 14 amino acids. The CDR3 nucleotides read TGTGCCATCAGTGCTCTTTCTAGCACGGAGACCCAGTACTTC. Translating gives CAISALSSTETQYF.

This chain uses TRBV27 with TRBJ2-7; 11 bases fit TRBD1. Per germline, CDR1 MNHEY and CDR2 SMNVEV (reference sequence). V was pared by 5 bases and J by 7 bases, with 10 bases of the junction left unmatched. This CDR3 spans 15 amino acids. The CDR3 loop reads CASSPVSGTGGEQYF. As DNA, the CDR3 is TGTGCCAGCAGTCCAGTATCCGGGACAGGGGGGGAGCAGTACTTC.

The CDR3 DNA is TGTGCCAGCAGCCTCCAGGGCGGGAGGGGGGATATATATGGCTACACCTTC. It is translated as CASSLQGGRGDIYGYTF. The chain uses TRBV11-2 and TRBJ1-2; D is possibly TRBD1 (6 bases). The germline V gene has CDR1 SGHAT and CDR2 FQNNGV. The CDR3 totals 17 residues. V was trimmed by 5 bases and J by 5 bases, leaving 24 bases between them.

The genes are TRBV27 and TRBJ2-1; 7 bases are shared with TRBD2. The CDR3 loop spans 15 amino acids. V trimming: 5 bases; J trimming: 6 bases; junction bases outside the gene matches: 10. Per the germline V gene, CDR1 is MNHEY and CDR2 is SMNVEV (reference sequence). DNA of the CDR3: TGTGCCAGCAGTGACCTGGGCGGGAGCTTCAATGAGCAGTTCTTC. It translates to CASSDLGGSFNEQFF.

The chain couples TRBV28 to TRBJ2-7, with 7 bases identical to TRBD1. The CDR3 spans 13 residues. With 6 bases clipped from V and 7 bases from J, the junction kept 9 bases outside the gene matches. Germline V gives CDR1 MDHEN, CDR2 SYDVKM. The CDR3 protein is CASRTGAWEEQYF. The CDR3 region has the DNA TGTGCCAGCAGAACAGGGGCCTGGGAAGAGCAGTACTTC.

J is TRBJ2-7 and V is TRBV28, with a possible D match to TRBD2 (5 bases). CDR1 and CDR2 from the germline V gene are MDHEN and SYDVKM. The CDR3 is 15 amino acids. V lost 2 bases to trimming and J lost 2 bases, with 13 bases between them. The CDR3 nucleotides are TGTGCCAGCAGTTTACCGCTCCCCGGGGCCTACGAGCAGTACTTC. It yields the protein CASSLPLPGAYEQYF.

CDR3 amino acids: CASTPPGPGNTIYF. The CDR3 DNA is TGTGCCAGCACCCCACCGGGTCCTGGAAACACCATATATTTT. V and J are TRBV3-1 (or the pseudogene TRBV3-2) and TRBJ1-3; D unresolved. Trimming took off 7 bases at V and 2 bases at J, with 12 bases between the two ends. The CDR3 runs to 14 residues. The V gene's germline CDR1 is LGHDT and CDR2 YNNKEL (reference sequence).

The chain carries TRBV7-9 and TRBJ1-6, with a tentative D call TRBD1 (5 bases). CDR1 is SEHNR, CDR2 FQNEAQ, per germline (reference sequence). The CDR3 extends over 14 amino acids. Deletions cut 1 base from V and 9 bases from J, with 10 bases between. The CDR3 reads CASSLEGQGSPLHF. The DNA of the CDR3 is TGTGCCAGCAGCTTAGAAGGTCAGGGTTCACCCCTCCACTTT.

The chain recombines TRBV28 with TRBJ1-6; 10 bases agree with TRBD1. The germline V gene encodes CDR1 MDHEN and CDR2 SYDVKM. The length of the CDR3 is 14 residues. J was trimmed by 10 bases and V by 5 bases; bases with no gene match: 5. CDR3 DNA sequence: TGTGCCAGCAGTCGCGACAGGGGGCCATCACCCCTCCACTTT. Translation: CASSRDRGPSPLHF.